The 27 T cell receptor beta chains listed next were all sequenced from one sample in a study of blood T cell repertoires in COVID-19. Sequencing was performed with immunoSEQ multiplex PCR; in TCRdb, only in-frame clones are kept and a portion is missing. Of some 290,000 clones in the sample, around nine tenths were seen once. Sequenced material: PBMCs or T cells enriched from blood (not recorded which). The receptors were gathered from a woman between 25 and 40 years old who had been exposed to COVID-19.

V is TRBV7-2 and J is TRBJ1-1; D might be TRBD1 (6 bases). The CDR3 is 14 amino acids. The ends were cut back, 5 bases at V and 10 bases at J, with 20 bases in the middle. Germline V gene data show CDR1 as SGHTA and CDR2 as FQGNSA. Written as DNA, the CDR3 is TGTGCCAGCAGCCCCATAGGGGGATGGAGCGCAGCTTTCTTT. Protein: CASSPIGGWSAAFF.

The V gene is TRBV5-4, the J gene TRBJ1-2; no definite D call. The CDR3 totals 14 residues. Germline assignment: CDR1 SGHNT and CDR2 YYREEE (reference sequence). Trimming removed 4 bases at V and 1 base at J, with 11 bases between. DNA of the CDR3: TGTGCCAGCAGCCCTCGGGAGAGTAACTATGGCTACACCTTC. Protein sequence: CASSPRESNYGYTF.

This rearrangement joins TRBV19 to TRBJ2-2, with D possibly TRBD1 on 6 matching bases. This CDR3 is 14 amino acids long. The V gene's germline CDR1 is LNHDA and CDR2 SQIVND (reference sequence). V dropped 3 bases and J dropped 5 bases, with 10 bases sitting between them. CDR3 in DNA: TGTGCCAGTAGTATCCCACAGGGAACCGGGGAGCTGTTTTTT. Translated: CASSIPQGTGELFF.

DNA for the CDR3: TGTGCCAGCAGCTTCTTCGCTGCGGGACAGGGGGCAACCGGGGAGCTGTTTTTT. It codes for CASSFFAAGQGATGELFF. V is TRBV5-6 and J is TRBJ2-2, with TRBD1 matching 12 bases. V was clipped by 2 bases and J by 5 bases; unmatched bases: 10. The CDR3 covers 18 residues. CDR1 and CDR2 from the germline V gene are SGHDT and YYEEEE.

This chain uses TRBV4-1 with TRBJ1-1; D is perhaps TRBD1 (5 bases). Looked up from germline, CDR1 is MGHRA and CDR2 is YSYEKL. CDR3 length equals 17 residues. V gave up 3 bases and J gave up 1 base, with 18 bases separating them. As DNA, the CDR3 is TGCGCCAGCAGCCACCGGGGGTTGCCCACAGCGAACACTGAAGCTTTCTTT. As protein: CASSHRGLPTANTEAFF.

V usage is TRBV29-1 and J usage is TRBJ2-1; 7 bases line up with TRBD1. CDR3 size: 14 residues. CDR1 and CDR2 (germline): SQVTM, ANQGSEA. V shed 6 bases and J 5 bases; nucleotides not matched to a gene: 10. The CDR3 sequence: CSVQMPGQNNEQFF. CDR3 bases: TGCAGCGTCCAAATGCCGGGACAGAACAATGAGCAGTTCTTC.

The chain uses TRBV14 and TRBJ1-1, with a tentative D call TRBD1 (5 bases). This CDR3 spans 17 amino acids. The germline V and J ends were trimmed by 4 bases and 1 base, with 19 bases remaining between them. The germline gives CDR1 SGHDN, CDR2 FVKESK. The CDR3 DNA is TGTGCCAGCAGCCGCCGGGGGGGGAGGTCCCAGAACACTGAAGCTTTCTTT. It encodes CASSRRGGRSQNTEAFF.

The rearrangement uses TRBV11-2 and TRBJ2-2, with D possibly matching TRBD2 (6 bases). V was cut by 1 base and J by 4 bases, with 10 bases left in between. The CDR3 is 15 amino acids. Germline-derived CDR1 and CDR2 are SGHAT and FQNNGV. CDR3: CASSLVAGLTGELFF. The CDR3 DNA reads as TGTGCCAGCAGCTTAGTGGCGGGGCTCACCGGGGAGCTGTTTTTT.

The rearrangement joins TRBV5-6 to TRBJ1-1, with a weak D call TRBD1 (6 bases). This CDR3 has 15 amino acids. Germline V gene sequence: CDR1 SGHDT, CDR2 YYEEEE. Trimming removed 4 bases from V and 1 base from J, with 14 bases in between. The CDR3 loop is CASSPIDRSNTEAFF. The CDR3 DNA is TGTGCCAGCAGCCCCATAGACAGGTCGAACACTGAAGCTTTCTTT.

The gene calls are TRBV7-3 and TRBJ2-3, with TRBD2 matching over 9 bases. Germline V gene data show CDR1 as SGHTA and CDR2 as FQGTGA. The CDR3 loop spans 16 amino acids. Unmatched junction bases numbered 5, after V lost 4 bases and J lost 0 bases. CDR3 sequence: CASSSLAGSSTDTQYF. The CDR3 DNA reads as TGTGCCAGCAGCTCGCTAGCGGGGTCGAGCACAGATACGCAGTATTTT. Filled out from reference TRBV7-3 and TRBJ2-3, the complete variable domain reads GAGVSQTPSNKVTEKGKYVELRCDPISGHTALYWYRQSLGQGPEFLIYFQGTGAADDSGLPNDRFFAVRPEGSVSTLKIQRTERGDSAVYLCASSSLAGSSTDTQYFGPGTRLTVL.

The V gene is TRBV15, the J gene TRBJ2-3; D gene uncertain. V was trimmed by 1 base and J by 3 bases, leaving 5 bases between them. The CDR3 runs to 13 residues. Germline V gene sequence: CDR1 LNHNV, CDR2 YYDKDF (reference sequence). DNA of the CDR3: TGTGCCACCAGCAGAGGTTCGACAGATACGCAGTATTTT. This sequence encodes CATSRGSTDTQYF.

The chain recombines TRBV6-5 with TRBJ2-5; no clear D gene. Between the trimmed V and J ends, which lost 4 bases and 5 bases, there was a span of 8 bases. This CDR3 has 12 amino acids. Germline CDR1 and CDR2: MNHEY and SVGAGI. The CDR3 DNA reads as TGTGCCAGCAGTTTCCGGTGGGAGACCCAGTACTTC. The encoded protein is CASSFRWETQYF.

V gene TRBV11-2 combines with J gene TRBJ2-3; 9 bases match TRBD2. The CDR3 is made up of 18 amino acids. After removal of 1 base from V and 2 bases from J, the junction contained 10 bases not matched to a gene. Germline CDR1 SGHAT, CDR2 FQNNGV. DNA for the CDR3: TGTGCCAGCAGCTTAGGTTGGGTTAGCGGGGGAATCACAGATACGCAGTATTTT. It codes for CASSLGWVSGGITDTQYF.

This chain connects TRBV5-1 to TRBJ1-4, with D hard to call. V lost 1 base and J lost 6, with 7 bases in between. The germline CDR1 and CDR2 sequences are SGHRS and YFSETQ. The CDR3 runs 13 residues. The CDR3 DNA sequence: TGCGCCAGCAGCTTGACAGTTGATGAAAAACTGTTTTTT. It specifies CASSLTVDEKLFF.

Only a few counts were recorded for this clone. The V and J genes are TRBV27 and TRBJ1-1; 9 bases map to TRBD1. J lost 5 bases, V lost 6 bases, and 7 bases had no gene match. In germline, CDR1 is MNHEY, CDR2 SMNVEV (reference sequence). The CDR3 length is 14 residues. The CDR3 protein is CASRLQGARTEAFF. For the CDR3, the DNA is TGTGCCAGCAGACTACAGGGGGCGCGGACTGAAGCTTTCTTT.

J is TRBJ2-2 and V is TRBV5-1; 7 bases are a match to TRBD1. The germline V gene encodes CDR1 SGHRS and CDR2 YFSETQ. The CDR3 runs 14 residues. With V trimmed by 5 bases and J by 5 bases, 6 bases remained unmatched. Written as DNA, the CDR3 is TGCGCCAGCAGTTGGGGACAGTATACCGGGGAGCTGTTTTTT. This translates into CASSWGQYTGELFF.

The gene calls are TRBV19 and TRBJ2-7; D gene unclear. This CDR3 has 13 amino acids. Germline V gene lookup returns CDR1 LNHDA and CDR2 SQIVND (reference sequence). Trimming shortened V by 3 bases and J by 2 bases, and 8 bases separated the two germline ends. The CDR3 region is CASSMRLAYEQYF. CDR3 nucleotide sequence: TGTGCCAGTAGTATGCGATTGGCCTACGAGCAGTACTTC. Using reference TRBV19 and TRBJ2-7 for the parts outside the CDR3, the full variable domain is DGGITQSPKYLFRKEGQNVTLSCEQNLNHDAMYWYRQDPGQGLRLIYYSQIVNDFQKGDIAEGYSVSREKKESFPLTVTSAQKNPTAFYLCASSMRLAYEQYFGPGTRLTVT.

J is TRBJ1-1 and V is TRBV6-6, with a weak D call TRBD1 (6 bases). CDR1 MNHNY and CDR2 SVGAGI come from the germline V gene (reference sequence). The CDR3 loop spans 15 amino acids. Trimming removed 0 bases at V and 1 base at J, with 9 bases between. This CDR3 is CASSYSPGANTEAFF. The CDR3 DNA follows: TGTGCCAGCAGTTACTCGCCAGGGGCGAACACTGAAGCTTTCTTT.

The chain joins TRBV9 to TRBJ2-7; a possible D gene is TRBD1 (5 bases). The CDR3 has 14 amino acids. Germline V gene sequence: CDR1 SGDLS, CDR2 YYNGEE. V gave up 7 bases and J gave up 6 bases, with 20 bases separating them. CDR3: CASAVGDPGGEQYF. Written as DNA, the CDR3 is TGTGCCAGCGCTGTAGGGGATCCCGGTGGCGAGCAGTACTTC.

This CDR3 reads CASKGGDNQPQHF. The CDR3 DNA sequence: TGTGCCAGCAAAGGGGGGGATAATCAGCCCCAGCATTTT. The gene calls are TRBV2 and TRBJ1-5, with D perhaps matching TRBD1 (6 bases). Germline V gene data show CDR1 as SNHLY and CDR2 as FYNNEI. This CDR3 is built from 13 residues. V was trimmed by 7 bases and J by 4 bases, leaving 11 bases between them.

The chain's CDR3 is CASSLERVGYGYTF. In DNA form, the CDR3 reads TGTGCCAGCAGCTTAGAGCGGGTCGGGTATGGCTACACCTTC. The chain combines TRBV11-2 with TRBJ1-2, with D uncertain. Trimming stripped 0 bases from V and 5 bases from J, with 10 bases between. The CDR3 extends over 14 amino acids. CDR1 SGHAT and CDR2 FQNNGV come from the germline V gene.

This clone was picked up one time. The chain carries TRBV27 and TRBJ2-3; 8 bases are a match to TRBD2. The V gene end was trimmed by 3 bases and the J gene end by 7 bases; junction bases not matched to a gene: 9. The CDR3 sequence is 15 residues long. Germline CDR1 is MNHEY and CDR2 is SMNVEV (reference sequence). In DNA, the CDR3 is TGTGCCAGCAGTTTTGAGCGGGGGCTCACCCATACGCAGTATTTT. Residues: CASSFERGLTHTQYF.

V gene TRBV7-3 combines with J gene TRBJ1-2; 7 nucleotides line up with TRBD1. J was trimmed by 2 bases and V by 3 bases; bases with no gene match: 12. The CDR3 is 17 residues long. Germline loops: CDR1 SGHTA, CDR2 FQGTGA. The CDR3 protein is CASSLFARGERNYGYTF. CDR3 DNA: TGTGCCAGCAGCTTGTTCGCCAGGGGGGAAAGGAACTATGGCTACACCTTC.

V usage is TRBV19 and J usage is TRBJ1-2; 8 bases agree with TRBD1. Unmatched junction bases numbered 9, after V lost 5 bases and J lost 7 bases. This CDR3 contains 14 residues. Germline CDR1 and CDR2: LNHDA and SQIVND (reference sequence). The CDR3, as DNA: TGTGCCAGTAGTGTCACAGGGGGGTATGGTGGCTACACCTTC. Its translation: CASSVTGGYGGYTF.

The rearrangement links TRBV3-1 (or the pseudogene TRBV3-2) to TRBJ2-5; 8 bases fit TRBD2. The trim removed 3 bases at V and 5 bases at J, leaving 11 bases unmatched. The CDR3 spans 16 residues. CDR1 and CDR2 (germline): LGHDT, YNNKEL (reference sequence). The DNA for the CDR3 is TGTGCCAGCAGCCACCCTGTGCTAGCGGGTCGGGAGACCCAGTACTTC. Translating gives CASSHPVLAGRETQYF.

V gene TRBV29-1 combines with J gene TRBJ1-2; unclear D gene. The CDR3 sequence is 11 residues long. Germline values: CDR1 SQVTM, CDR2 ANQGSEA. V lost 6 bases, J lost 2 bases, and 7 bases lay in between. This chain's CDR3 is CSVRANYGYTF. In DNA, the CDR3 is TGCAGCGTGAGGGCCAACTATGGCTACACCTTC.

This chain links TRBV2 with TRBJ2-1, with 12 bases that match TRBD2. CDR1 and CDR2 from the germline V gene are SNHLY and FYNNEI. The CDR3 length is 16 residues. V was pared by 9 bases and J by 10 bases, with 16 bases of the junction left unmatched. DNA for the CDR3: TGTGCCAGTATCCAGGCCCCTAGCGGGGGGGCCAGGGAGCAGTTCTTC. Its protein is CASIQAPSGGAREQFF.